Sequencing of this TCR beta chain was carried out in a study of CD8 T cells in Susac syndrome. cDNA came from around 0.5 to 1 ug RNA primed by random hexamers. TCRdb analysed the immunoSEQ multiplex PCR reads with MiXCR anew, one entry per CDR3 protein. The sample holds about 150,000 distinct CDR3 sequences, about 95% seen once. Trimming took off 4 bases at V and 5 bases at J, with 16 bases between the two ends. The CDR3 is 15 residues long. CDR1 and CDR2 from the germline V gene are SGHRS and YFSETQ. Sequenced input: CD4+ T cells from PBMCs. The clonotype was recovered from a human donor with Susac syndrome. V gene TRBV5-1 combines with J gene TRBJ2-1; D is possibly TRBD2 (5 bases). CDR3 sequence: CASSPRLSGDNEQFF. The CDR3 DNA reads TGCGCCAGCAGCCCCCGTCTCTCCGGGGACAATGAGCAGTTCTTC.